This T cell receptor (beta chain) was profiled in a study of blood T cell repertoires in COVID-19. In the authors' workflow: Amplification of reference gene primers provided the estimated nucleated cell counts. Here immunoSEQ multiplex PCR was the method, and the copy in TCRdb shows in-frame clones only, minus some. The DNA gave D and trimming, while V, J and clone size come from that table. The sample holds 100,000 to 150,000 clones, roughly 90% seen once. The V and J ends lost 4 bases and 6 bases, in that order; junction bases with no gene match: 12. This CDR3 comprises 15 residues. Germline assignment: CDR1 SGHAT and CDR2 FQNNGV.

This TCR came from a man between 65 and 85 years old with active COVID-19. The chain combines TRBV11-2 with TRBJ2-7; TRBD1 aligns across 7 bases. Sequencing was done on a sample of peripheral blood. CDR3 sequence reads: CASSSTGAGRVEQYF. The CDR3 DNA reads as TGTGCCAGCAGCTCCACAGGGGCCGGCAGAGTCGAGCAGTACTTC.